This passage covers 11 T cell receptor beta chains from one sample sequenced in a study of T cell repertoires in cytomegalovirus infection. These receptors' antigens are unknown. TCRdb processed the reads anew with MiXCR; each CDR3 protein has one entry. The table records approximately 990,000 distinct CDR3 sequences, roughly 30% of them present only once. Sample: cultured CD8+ T cells from PBMCs, taken from culture after CMV antigen stimulation. These receptors were collected from a human donor in good health (CMV status not recorded). Some clones in this sample may be carry-over from other donors' samples.

The genes are TRBV7-6 and TRBJ1-1; D is uncertain. This CDR3 comprises 20 residues. The V gene lost 5 bases and the J gene lost 0 bases, with 28 bases spanning the gap. CDR1 is SGHVS, CDR2 FNYEAQ, per germline. In nucleotides, the CDR3 is TGTGCCAGCAGCCCGAGAGGAGCCTCGGGTTTATACGCTCTGAACACTGAAGCTTTCTTT. Its protein is CASSPRGASGLYALNTEAFF.

The chain combines TRBV10-3 with TRBJ2-2; 10 positions agree with TRBD1. This CDR3 has 20 amino acids. The J segment lost 0 bases and the V segment lost 0 bases, leaving 10 bases of the junction unmatched. The germline V gene has CDR1 ENHRY and CDR2 SYGVKD. The CDR3 DNA reads TGTGCCATCAGTGAGTCCGGGACAGGGGTCCTACATACGAACACCGGGGAGCTGTTTTTT. Protein sequence: CAISESGTGVLHTNTGELFF.

The table lists this clonotype with a count of one. It may be a read error: a sequence one base away is much more abundant. V and J are TRBV7-2 and TRBJ2-3; D not certain. The CDR3 loop spans 12 amino acids. From germline, CDR1 is SGHTA and CDR2 FQGNSA. DNA of the CDR3: TGTGCCCGCAGCCCCGTGGGAGATACGCAGTATTTT. Its protein product is CARSPVGDTQYF. Filled out from reference TRBV7-2 and TRBJ2-3, the complete variable domain reads GAGVSQSPSNKVTEKGKDVELRCDPISGHTALYWYRQSLGQGLEFLIYFQGNSAPDKSGLPSDRFSAERTGGSVSTLTIQRTQQEDSAVYLCARSPVGDTQYFGPGTRLTVL.

This rearrangement joins TRBV7-3 to TRBJ2-2; the D gene is possibly TRBD2 (6 bases). Germline V gives CDR1 SGHTA, CDR2 FQGTGA. The V end was cut by 1 base, the J end by 4 bases, with 10 bases between. This CDR3 has 15 amino acids. The CDR3 here is CASSLNSGFTGELFF. CDR3 nucleotides: TGTGCCAGCAGCTTAAATAGCGGCTTCACCGGGGAGCTGTTTTTT.

Only a few counts were recorded for this clonotype. The chain joins TRBV19 to TRBJ2-2; TRBD2 is a possible D gene (7 bases). The CDR3 covers 18 residues. The germline V gene has CDR1 LNHDA and CDR2 SQIVND (reference sequence). The ends were cut back, 3 bases at V and 1 base at J, with 18 bases in the middle. The CDR3 region has the DNA TGTGCCAGTAGTATCGGATTCGGGCGGGGGCTGAACACCGGGGAGCTGTTTTTT. Translating it yields CASSIGFGRGLNTGELFF.

At least ten counts were recorded for this clonotype. The chain carries TRBV7-8 and TRBJ2-1; TRBD2 aligns across 7 bases. The V gene's germline CDR1 is SGHVS and CDR2 FQNEAQ. Trimming cost V 10 bases and J 3 bases; bases outside gene matches: 9. The CDR3 is 14 amino acids. The CDR3 is CATALAAYYNEQFF. In nucleotides, the CDR3 is TGTGCCACGGCCCTAGCGGCCTACTACAATGAGCAGTTCTTC.

Note on this clonotype: A single base separates this from a much larger clone, so it may be a read error. This chain links TRBV7-9 with TRBJ1-4; 8 bases align to TRBD1. CDR1 is SEHNR and CDR2 is FQNEAQ in the germline V gene (reference sequence). This CDR3 comprises 15 residues. CDR3 bases: TGTGTCAGCAGCGACTACGGACAGGGAGTTGAAAAACTGTTTTTT. Encoded protein: CVSSDYGQGVEKLFF. Using reference TRBV7-9 and TRBJ1-4 for the parts outside the CDR3, the full variable domain is DTGVSQNPRHKITKRGQNVTFRCDPISEHNRLYWYRQTLGQGPEFLTYFQNEAQLEKSRLLSDRFSAERPKGSFSTLEIQRTEQGDSAMYLCVSSDYGQGVEKLFFGSGTQLSVL.

Worth noting for this clonotype: The junction does not match germline at one end; this may be a read error. This chain joins TRBV7-3 and TRBJ2-2, with a tentative D call TRBD1 (6 bases). Germline lookup yields CDR1 SGHTA and CDR2 FQGTGA. CDR3 length equals 15 residues. The CDR3 DNA sequence: TGTTCCAGCAGCTTAGGGCAGGGGTACACCGGGGAGCTGTTTTTT. This encodes CSSSLGQGYTGELFF.

As for this clonotype: At one end, the junction sequence differs from germline, possibly due to a read error. V gene TRBV29-1 combines with J gene TRBJ1-1; the D is unclear. Germline V lookup: CDR1 SQVTM, CDR2 ANQGSEA. There are 13 residues in the CDR3. This CDR3 reads CSVLAALNTEAYF. CDR3 sequence (DNA): TGCAGCGTCCTGGCTGCCCTGAACACTGAAGCTTACTTT.

The table lists this clonotype with many counts. V and J are TRBV7-9 and TRBJ2-1, with 9 bases fitting TRBD1. The CDR3 sequence is 15 residues long. Looked up from germline, CDR1 is SEHNR and CDR2 is FQNEAQ (reference sequence). V was pared by 6 bases and J by 3 bases, with 6 bases of the junction left unmatched. CDR3 loop: CASRDSGQGYNEQFF. CDR3 coding DNA: TGTGCCAGCAGGGACTCGGGACAGGGCTACAATGAGCAGTTCTTC. Filled out from reference TRBV7-9 and TRBJ2-1, the complete variable domain reads DTGVSQNPRHKITKRGQNVTFRCDPISEHNRLYWYRQTLGQGPEFLTYFQNEAQLEKSRLLSDRFSAERPKGSFSTLEIQRTEQGDSAMYLCASRDSGQGYNEQFFGPGTRLTVL.

Regarding this clonotype: The junction and the germline gene differ at one end; a read error may be behind it. The chain couples TRBV28 to TRBJ2-6; no firm D call. The germline V gene encodes CDR1 MDHEN and CDR2 SYDVKM. The CDR3 length is 15 residues. The chain's CDR3 is CANSSLFSGANVLTF. In nucleotides, the CDR3 is TGTGCCAACAGTAGCCTTTTCTCTGGGGCCAACGTCCTGACTTTC.